These T cell receptor beta chains were read from a single sample in a study of blood T cell repertoires in COVID-19. Some clones are missing from TCRdb's copy, which holds only in-frame ones; the method was immunoSEQ multiplex PCR. The table has approximately 350,000 clones, roughly 86% seen once; the top ten hold about 7%. Sequences were obtained from peripheral blood. These receptor sequences come from a woman in her 70s with COVID-19, enrolled during active disease. Each CDR3 is given with its conserved first and last residue. A D gene is named only where the DNA matches it firmly. Size tells how often a clone was seen (once, few, many) or the class of an expanded clone, and some rows leave it out.

-,TRBJ1-2,-,TRBV19,CASSRTGNYGYTF,TGTGCCAGTAGTAGGACGGGGAACTATGGCTACACCTTC
-,TRBJ1-1,-,TRBV3-1/TRBV3-2,CASSQADRLGAFF,TGTGCCAGCAGCCAAGCTGACAGGCTCGGAGCTTTCTTT
few,TRBJ2-3,-,TRBV20-1,CSASYSSVDTQYF,TGCAGTGCTAGTTATTCCTCGGTGGATACGCAGTATTTT
-,TRBJ1-1,-,TRBV6-1,CASSEALRTEAFF,TGTGCCAGCAGTGAAGCGCTTCGGACTGAAGCTTTCTTT
-,TRBJ1-3,-,TRBV6-6,CASSWRDYAGNTIYF,TGTGCCAGCAGCTGGCGGGATTACGCTGGAAACACCATATATTTT
-,TRBJ2-5,TRBD2,TRBV5-4,CASSSKTSGVGETQYF,TGTGCCAGCAGCTCCAAGACTAGCGGGGTAGGAGAGACCCAGTACTTC
-,TRBJ2-7,TRBD1,TRBV28,CASSLPGQGKGQYF,TGTGCCAGCAGTCTACCGGGACAGGGTAAAGGGCAGTACTTC
-,TRBJ2-1,-,TRBV24-1,CATSDSAGWRESEQFF,TGTGCCACCAGTGATTCGGCAGGGTGGAGGGAAAGTGAGCAGTTCTTC
-,TRBJ1-6,-,TRBV6-5,CASSYESRAEVTPLHF,TGTGCCAGCAGTTACGAGTCCAGGGCGGAAGTGACACCCCTCCACTTT
-,TRBJ2-5,TRBD1,TRBV5-1,CASSAGQGAWETQYF,TGCGCCAGCAGCGCGGGACAGGGGGCATGGGAGACCCAGTACTTC
-,TRBJ2-7,TRBD1,TRBV7-9,CASSQRVGTGGESNEQYF,TGTGCCAGCAGCCAGCGTGTCGGGACAGGGGGAGAATCTAACGAGCAGTACTTC
-,TRBJ1-5,-,TRBV19,CASSIVVVSDQPQHF,TGTGCCAGTAGTATAGTAGTTGTCTCTGATCAGCCCCAGCATTTT
few,TRBJ1-1,-,TRBV14,CASSQWQGMNTEAFF,TGTGCCAGCAGCCAGTGGCAGGGGATGAACACTGAAGCTTTCTTT
once,TRBJ1-2,-,TRBV30,CAWSPTRGRSNYGYTF,TGTGCCTGGAGTCCCACCAGGGGCAGGTCTAACTATGGCTACACCTTC
-,TRBJ1-5,TRBD1,TRBV10-2,CASSSRDRVGNQPQHF,TGCGCCAGCAGTTCTCGAGACAGGGTGGGGAATCAGCCCCAGCATTTT
-,TRBJ2-7,TRBD1,TRBV29-1,CSVGDRGYEQYF,TGCAGCGTTGGTGACAGGGGCTACGAGCAGTACTTC
-,TRBJ2-7,TRBD1,TRBV5-6,CASSLYPGTGSYEQYF,TGTGCCAGCAGCTTGTACCCGGGGACAGGTTCCTACGAGCAGTACTTC
-,TRBJ1-3,TRBD1,TRBV2,CASRPRDSPLHTHF,TGTGCCAGCAGACCCCGGGACAGCCCACTCCACACTCATTTT
-,TRBJ2-3,TRBD2,TRBV5-1,CASSSQRTSDTQYF,TGCGCCAGCAGCTCGCAACGGACTAGCGATACGCAGTATTTT
-,TRBJ1-1,-,TRBV5-1,CASSESGNTEAFF,TGCGCCAGCAGCGAGTCAGGGAACACTGAAGCTTTCTTT
few,TRBJ1-1,-,TRBV13,CASSVQTTVRNTEAFF,TGTGCCAGCAGCGTACAGACGACAGTCAGGAACACTGAAGCTTTCTTT
-,TRBJ2-6,-,TRBV4-1,CASIKGQGSSGANVLTF,TGCGCCAGCATCAAGGGACAAGGTTCATCTGGGGCCAACGTCCTGACTTTC
-,TRBJ2-1,-,TRBV13,CASSSDREGNEQFF,TGTGCCAGCAGCTCGGACAGGGAGGGGAATGAGCAGTTCTTC
-,TRBJ1-1,TRBD1,TRBV5-1,CASRKGTEAEAFF,TGCGCCAGCAGAAAAGGGACAGAGGCTGAAGCTTTCTTT
-,TRBJ1-2,TRBD1,TRBV18,CASSPNTGAGYGYTF,TGTGCCAGCTCACCAAATACAGGGGCAGGGTATGGCTACACCTTC
-,TRBJ2-7,TRBD2,TRBV5-6,CASSRGLAKEYF,TGTGCCAGCAGCCGGGGACTAGCCAAGGAGTACTTC
-,TRBJ1-6,TRBD1,TRBV6-5,CASSYLGQGGSPLHF,TGTGCCAGCAGTTACTTGGGACAGGGGGGTTCACCCCTCCACTTT